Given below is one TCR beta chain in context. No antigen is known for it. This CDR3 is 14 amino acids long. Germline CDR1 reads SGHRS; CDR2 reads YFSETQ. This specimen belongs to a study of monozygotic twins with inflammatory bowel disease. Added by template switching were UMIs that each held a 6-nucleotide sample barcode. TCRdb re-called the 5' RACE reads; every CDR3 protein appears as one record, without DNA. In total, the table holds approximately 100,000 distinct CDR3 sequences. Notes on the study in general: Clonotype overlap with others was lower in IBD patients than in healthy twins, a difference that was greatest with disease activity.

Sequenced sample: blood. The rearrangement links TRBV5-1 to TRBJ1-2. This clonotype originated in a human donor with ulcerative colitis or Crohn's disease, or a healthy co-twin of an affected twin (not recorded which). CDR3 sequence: CASSLEWQDKGYTF.